This T cell receptor (beta chain) was recorded in a study of T cell responses to AZD1222 COVID-19 vaccine. Findings and limits, study-wide: Increased Spike-specific TCR breadth and depth were observed after two AZD1222 doses.

Assay used: immunoSEQ multiplex PCR; TCRdb lists only in-frame clones, some missing. This table holds 98,000 or so clones, 88% found once. With respect to this clone: Its antigen is still unknown.

The length of the CDR3 is 13 residues. The ends lost 7 bases at V and 6 bases at J; junction bases unmatched: 7. Germline V CDR1 and CDR2: MNHEY, SMNVEV (reference sequence). This clonotype originated in an adult in good health. The specimen was peripheral blood, collected on day 0 of AZD1222 vaccination. This sequence joins TRBV27 and TRBJ2-7, with 9 bases aligning to TRBD2. The CDR3 loop reads CASTAGGLGEQYF. Here the CDR3 DNA reads TGTGCCAGCACTGCGGGAGGGCTAGGCGAGCAGTACTTC.